One T cell receptor beta chain is described in this entry. The data stem from a study of blood T cell repertoires in COVID-19. Some clones are missing from TCRdb's copy, which holds only in-frame ones; the method was immunoSEQ multiplex PCR. The sample lists approximately 250,000 clones; roughly 90% were seen once. The sequence was collected from a man aged 35 to 55 who had been exposed to COVID-19. Sequenced input: PBMCs or T cells enriched from blood (not recorded which).

As DNA, the CDR3 is TGCGCCAGCAGCTTGGCCGGGCAGGGGAACACTGAAGCTTTCTTT. It encodes CASSLAGQGNTEAFF. The V and J genes are TRBV5-1 and TRBJ1-1; D possibly corresponds to TRBD1 (5 bases). Germline assignment: CDR1 SGHRS and CDR2 YFSETQ. CDR3 length: 15 residues. V was trimmed by 0 bases and J by 1 base, leaving 10 bases between them.